A selection of T cell receptor beta chains follows, all from one sample in a study of cytomegalovirus exposure and HLA in healthy donors. Clones were read by immunoSEQ multiplex PCR, and TCRdb kept only the in-frame ones, dropping some. In the table there are around 220,000 clones, around 88% of which are singletons. The sequencing sample was made of PBMCs. These receptors were taken from a young woman in good health and CMV-seronegative. Both conserved end residues are part of each CDR3. The D gene is left open where the match is weak. For some rows the clone size is stated as once, few or many, or as a class when expanded; others skip it.

CDR3aa | CDR3nt | v_gene | abundance | d_gene | j_gene
CASNPDREGYYGYTF | TGTGCCAGTAATCCGGACAGGGAGGGCTACTATGGCTACACCTTC | TRBV19 | once | TRBD1 | TRBJ1-2
CASRSFVGEPGDEQYF | TGTGCCAGCAGATCGTTCGTAGGCGAACCCGGGGACGAGCAGTACTTC | TRBV6-6 | . | . | TRBJ2-7
CASSLGAGGPYEQFF | TGTGCCAGCAGCTTAGGGGCGGGAGGGCCCTATGAGCAGTTCTTC | TRBV13 | few | TRBD2 | TRBJ2-1
CASIGTGNTGELFF | TGTGCCTCGATCGGGACAGGGAACACCGGGGAGCTGTTTTTT | TRBV30 | . | TRBD1 | TRBJ2-2
CSVRTDAYEQYF | TGCAGCGTCCGGACAGACGCCTACGAGCAGTACTTC | TRBV29-1 | few | . | TRBJ2-7
CASSVAPIGETQYF | TGTGCCAGCAGCGTAGCCCCCATCGGGGAGACCCAGTACTTC | TRBV9 | . | . | TRBJ2-5
CASSDPRERDSNQPQHF | TGTGCCAGCAGTGACCCTCGAGAGAGGGATAGCAATCAGCCCCAGCATTTT | TRBV28 | . | . | TRBJ1-5
CASSYDLGSPYEQYF | TGTGCCAGTAGTTACGACCTGGGGAGTCCCTACGAGCAGTACTTC | TRBV19 | once | . | TRBJ2-7
CASKGGQGAWTGELFF | TGTGCCAGTAAGGGAGGACAGGGGGCATGGACCGGGGAGCTGTTTTTT | TRBV2 | . | TRBD1 | TRBJ2-2
CASSGGSRWADTQYF | TGTGCCAGCAGCGGGGGGTCCCGGTGGGCAGATACGCAGTATTTT | TRBV5-8 | . | . | TRBJ2-3
CASSLSRASGRLREQYF | TGTGCCAGCAGCTTGTCGAGGGCTAGCGGGAGACTAAGGGAGCAGTACTTC | TRBV5-4 | . | TRBD2 | TRBJ2-7
CASSSSRGYGYTF | TGTGCCAGCAGTTCCAGCAGGGGGTATGGCTACACCTTC | TRBV6-1 | many | TRBD1 | TRBJ1-2
CASSQGPTGEGNYGYTF | TGCGCCAGCAGCCAAGGACCGACAGGGGAGGGGAACTATGGCTACACCTTC | TRBV4-1 | once | TRBD1 | TRBJ1-2
CASSDQVTGTREQYF | TGTGCCAGCAGTGATCAGGTAACGGGAACGCGCGAGCAGTACTTC | TRBV2 | . | . | TRBJ2-7
CASSPQGLSYGYTF | TGTGCCAGCAGTCCACAGGGTCTGAGCTATGGCTACACCTTC | TRBV28 | . | . | TRBJ1-2
CASSLFTNLGTGYGYTF | TGTGCCAGCAGCTTGTTTACCAACCTCGGGACAGGCTATGGCTACACCTTC | TRBV5-6 | . | TRBD1 | TRBJ1-2
CASSPDRLPYGYTF | TGTGCCAGCAGCCCGGACAGACTACCCTATGGCTACACCTTC | TRBV7-2 | . | . | TRBJ1-2
CASRTTGNYEQYF | TGTGCCAGCAGAACTACAGGGAACTACGAGCAGTACTTC | TRBV6-5 | once | . | TRBJ2-7
CASTGDRANEQFF | TGTGCCAGCACCGGGGACAGGGCAAATGAGCAGTTCTTC | TRBV27 | . | TRBD1 | TRBJ2-1
CATREVDTQYF | TGTGCCACACGAGAGGTAGATACGCAGTATTTT | TRBV6-1 | . | . | TRBJ2-3
CASSLSDSNQPQHF | TGTGCCAGCAGTTTAAGCGATAGCAATCAGCCCCAGCATTTT | TRBV27 | . | . | TRBJ1-5
CASSLAGGRETQYF | TGTGCCAGCAGCTTGGCGGGAGGGAGGGAGACCCAGTACTTC | TRBV7-9 | . | TRBD2 | TRBJ2-5
CASSTGTTYGYTF | TGTGCCAGTAGTACCGGGACAACCTATGGCTACACCTTC | TRBV19 | . | . | TRBJ1-2
CASSASPGGTYEQYF | TGTGCCAGCAGTGCCTCCCCAGGGGGCACCTACGAGCAGTACTTC | TRBV6-6 | . | TRBD1 | TRBJ2-7
CASSPTPTGDTDTQYF | TGTGCCAGCTCACCGACACCGACAGGGGACACAGATACGCAGTATTTT | TRBV18 | . | TRBD1 | TRBJ2-3
CASSPRQGNTEAFF | TGTGCCAGCAGTCCCCGACAGGGGAACACTGAAGCTTTCTTT | TRBV6-5 | . | TRBD1 | TRBJ1-1
CASSPTWPGELFF | TGTGCCAGCAGTCCGACATGGCCCGGGGAGCTGTTTTTT | TRBV27 | . | . | TRBJ2-2
CAWSPGTSVQETQYF | TGTGCCTGGAGTCCCGGCACTAGCGTCCAAGAGACCCAGTACTTC | TRBV30 | . | TRBD2 | TRBJ2-5
CASSVEYHYEQYF | TGTGCCAGCAGTGTAGAATACCACTACGAGCAGTACTTC | TRBV6-1 | . | . | TRBJ2-7
CASSPEYGQGPDGYTF | TGTGCCAGCTCACCCGAATACGGACAGGGCCCTGATGGCTACACCTTC | TRBV18 | . | TRBD1 | TRBJ1-2
CATSSGESLAIQYF | TGTGCCACCAGCAGTGGGGAAAGCCTAGCCATTCAGTACTTC | TRBV15 | . | . | TRBJ2-4
CASSQDPGLAGAYNEQFF | TGTGCCAGCAGCCAAGACCCCGGACTAGCGGGAGCCTACAATGAGCAGTTCTTC | TRBV14 | . | TRBD2 | TRBJ2-1
CASSLGSNSYEQYF | TGTGCCAGCAGCCTCGGGAGTAACTCCTACGAGCAGTACTTC | TRBV7-9 | . | . | TRBJ2-7
CASSPPGLAGVYEQYF | TGTGCCAGCAGTCCCCCGGGACTAGCGGGAGTCTACGAGCAGTACTTC | TRBV28 | . | TRBD2 | TRBJ2-7
CASSQEISLPSYNEQFF | TGTGCCAGCAGCCAAGAAATTTCACTACCTTCCTACAATGAGCAGTTCTTC | TRBV4-2 | . | . | TRBJ2-1
CASSFSLRGGYEQYF | TGCGCCAGCAGCTTCTCCCTCAGGGGCGGCTACGAGCAGTACTTC | TRBV5-1 | . | . | TRBJ2-7
CASSLIRDTEAFF | TGTGCCAGCTCCCTAATCCGGGACACTGAAGCTTTCTTT | TRBV18 | . | . | TRBJ1-1
CAAKGDSYEQYF | TGTGCCGCCAAGGGGGACAGCTACGAGCAGTACTTC | TRBV10-3 | . | TRBD1 | TRBJ2-7
CASSFGGGYEQYF | TGTGCCAGCAGCTTCGGGGGGGGTTACGAGCAGTACTTC | TRBV7-3 | . | TRBD2 | TRBJ2-7
CASSPHYRDSGTDTQYF | TGTGCCAGCAGCCCCCACTACCGGGACTCAGGCACAGATACGCAGTATTTT | TRBV27 | . | . | TRBJ2-3
CASERGAGIEKLFF | TGCGCCAGTGAGCGGGGGGCAGGGATCGAAAAACTGTTTTTT | TRBV4-1 | . | . | TRBJ1-4
CASSFSGPSYNEQFF | TGTGCCAGCAGCTTTAGCGGACCCTCCTACAATGAGCAGTTCTTC | TRBV7-2 | . | . | TRBJ2-1
CASSQDQLSNQPQHF | TGTGCCAGCAGCCAAGATCAACTTAGCAATCAGCCCCAGCATTTT | TRBV4-2 | . | . | TRBJ1-5
CASSRGQGGRDTQYF | TGTGCCAGCAGCCGGGGACAGGGCGGGAGGGATACGCAGTATTTT | TRBV5-8 | . | . | TRBJ2-3
CASSLTQSNTEAFF | TGTGCCAGCAGCTTAACCCAGTCGAACACTGAAGCTTTCTTT | TRBV7-9 | . | . | TRBJ1-1